This record covers a single T cell receptor beta chain. Trimming removed 0 bases from V and 7 bases from J; junction bases left unmatched: 6. Germline V gene sequence: CDR1 SGDLS, CDR2 YYNGEE. This CDR3 is built from 15 residues. This specimen comes from a study of T cell changes during pregnancy in multiple sclerosis. TCRdb keeps only in-frame clones here, not all; method: immunoSEQ multiplex PCR. The sample contains some 40,000 clones, 90% to 95% of which appear only once. V gene TRBV9 combines with J gene TRBJ2-1; 8 bases map to TRBD2. The sample consisted of peripheral blood, taken in the third trimester of pregnancy. The receptor comes from a female donor with multiple sclerosis, enrolled in a pregnancy study. As DNA, the CDR3 is TGTGCCAGCAGCGTAGTTAGCGGGGTCGCAAATGAGCAGTTCTTC. It translates to CASSVVSGVANEQFF.